This T cell receptor beta chain was identified in a study of shared clonotypes between healthy human individuals. The data were produced by immunoSEQ multiplex PCR, yet TCRdb's version contains in-frame clones alone and is incomplete. Among about 2.5 million clones listed, under 95% were seen once. Trimming left V 1 base short and J 2 bases short, with 8 bases between. This CDR3 spans 14 amino acids. Germline lookup yields CDR1 SEHNR and CDR2 FQNEAQ (reference sequence). Material for sequencing was naive CD4+ T cells from PBMCs. As to subset: CD45RA+ positively selected. The clonotype originates from a man aged 18 to 30 in good health. Some clones in this sample may be carry-over from other donors' samples. The chain recombines TRBV7-9 with TRBJ1-2; no clear D gene. The CDR3 DNA reads as TGTGCCAGCAGCTTAGAGGTGATAAACTATGGCTACACCTTC. As protein: CASSLEVINYGYTF. The full variable domain, in which reference TRBV7-9 and TRBJ1-2 provide the parts outside the CDR3, is DTGVSQNPRHKITKRGQNVTFRCDPISEHNRLYWYRQTLGQGPEFLTYFQNEAQLEKSRLLSDRFSAERPKGSFSTLEIQRTEQGDSAMYLCASSLEVINYGYTFGSGTRLTVV.